This TCR beta chain was identified in a study of response to subunit inactivated influenza vaccine. Germline V gene data show CDR1 as MNHEY and CDR2 as SVGAGI. CDR3 length: 12 residues. Between the trimmed V and J ends, which lost 2 bases and 6 bases, there was a span of 8 bases. TCRdb reprocessed the RT-PCR reads with MiXCR, giving one entry per CDR3 protein. This table holds roughly 570,000 distinct CDR3 sequences, around 15% found once. The starting material was PBMCs from blood, obtained 11 to 12 days after vaccination. This TCR derives from a man aged 45-65 years who received an inactivated influenza vaccine. The chain couples TRBV6-5 to TRBJ2-7; possible D gene TRBD2, 6 bases. CDR3 sequence (DNA): TGTGCCAGCAGTTACGGAGGGGTCGAGCAGTACTTC. Translating gives CASSYGGVEQYF.